This T cell receptor (beta chain) emerged from a study of cytomegalovirus exposure and HLA in healthy donors. Germline-derived CDR1 and CDR2 are MGHRA and YSYEKL. The V end was cut by 3 bases, the J end by 3 bases, with 5 bases between. The CDR3 consists of 13 residues. A remark on this clone: The antigen is not known.

The study, taken as a whole, reports: Listed as cytomegalovirus-associated were 150 to 200 TCR beta chains. Rare TCR sequences dominated, though some public TCRs recurred in many donors. A later analysis linked a missense DCLRE1C variant to TCR beta V- and J-gene trimming. 87-base-pair reads could not separate some V segments, including TRBV6-2 and TRBV6-3.

The primer mix had 60 Vbeta and 13 Jbeta primers. Here immunoSEQ multiplex PCR was the method, and the copy in TCRdb shows in-frame clones only, minus some. This sample yields approximately 170,000 clones, of which approximately 59% are seen a single time; roughly 2.9% belongs to the top ten. The receptor was derived from a middle-aged man in good health and CMV-seronegative. This sequence joins TRBV4-1 and TRBJ2-2, with D uncertain. Sequenced sample: PBMCs. The CDR3 DNA reads TGCGCCAGCAGCCAGACTTACACCGGGGAGCTGTTTTTT. Translation: CASSQTYTGELFF.